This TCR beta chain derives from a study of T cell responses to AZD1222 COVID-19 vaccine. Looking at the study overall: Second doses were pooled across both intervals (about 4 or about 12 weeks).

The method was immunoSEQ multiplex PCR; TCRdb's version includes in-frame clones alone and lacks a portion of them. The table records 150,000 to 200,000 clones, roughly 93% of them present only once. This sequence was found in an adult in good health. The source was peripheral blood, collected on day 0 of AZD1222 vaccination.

The CDR3 coding sequence is TGTGCCAGTAGTACCCGCCCTCGGGACTCACGTAGCAATCAGCCCCAGCATTTT. Translation gives CASSTRPRDSRSNQPQHF. V usage is TRBV19 and J usage is TRBJ1-5, with D maybe TRBD1 (5 bases). Germline CDR1 LNHDA, CDR2 SQIVND (reference sequence). The CDR3 has 18 amino acids. V shed 4 bases and J shed 0 bases, with 19 bases lying between them.